Listed here are 3 T cell receptor beta chains from one sample, sequenced in a study of T cell clonotyping in hematopoietic cell transplantation (dated by TCRdb to the early 2020s). Libraries came from the immunoSEQ multiplex PCR assay. The table comes from immuneACCESS by way of TCRdb, which keeps in-frame sequences with V and J called. Part of the clones is missing from these tables; in studies checked, under half for an unresolved V gene and the rest for unknown reasons. Across this sample there are 15,000 to 20,000 clones, with roughly 84% seen only once. The ten most abundant clones make up 3.5% to 5% of the sample. The time point tag for this specimen amounts to: 100 days after allo-HCT. This specimen was PBMCs, taken 100 days after allogeneic stem cell transplant. These receptor sequences come from a male patient aged 55-69 years who had an allogeneic stem cell transplant from a related donor, so the T cells may come from the graft donor. Some clones in this sample may be carry-over from other donors' samples.

The chain recombines TRBV19 with TRBJ1-5, with TRBD1 identical over 8 bases. CDR3 length: 15 amino acids. V gave up 6 bases and J gave up 3 bases; unmatched junction bases: 7. Germline V gives CDR1 LNHDA, CDR2 SQIVND (reference sequence). CDR3 region: CASRVQGENNQPQHF. CDR3 nucleotides: TGTGCCAGTAGGGTACAGGGGGAGAACAATCAGCCCCAGCATTTT.

The chain has TRBV9 and TRBJ2-1; 8 nucleotides match TRBD2. The CDR3 loop spans 17 amino acids. The J segment lost 3 bases and the V segment lost 4 bases, leaving 12 bases of the junction unmatched. CDR1 SGDLS and CDR2 YYNGEE come from the germline V gene. The CDR3 DNA sequence: TGTGCCAGCAGCCCGTACGGCCCGCGGGGGGACTACAATGAGCAGTTCTTC. It encodes CASSPYGPRGDYNEQFF. Complete variable domain (other parts from reference TRBV9 and TRBJ2-1): DSGVTQTPKHLITATGQRVTLRCSPRSGDLSVYWYQQSLDQGLQFLIQYYNGEERAKGNILERFSAQQFPDLHSELNLSSLELGDSALYFCASSPYGPRGDYNEQFFGPGTRLTVL.

The chain is built from TRBV6-5 and TRBJ1-4; D is possibly TRBD1 (6 bases). Germline loops: CDR1 MNHEY, CDR2 SVGAGI. V was pared by 5 bases and J by 3 bases, with 10 bases between. This CDR3 spans 14 amino acids. CDR3 nucleotides: TGTGCCAGCAGTCAGGGGCCGGCTAATGAAAAACTGTTTTTT. It specifies CASSQGPANEKLFF.